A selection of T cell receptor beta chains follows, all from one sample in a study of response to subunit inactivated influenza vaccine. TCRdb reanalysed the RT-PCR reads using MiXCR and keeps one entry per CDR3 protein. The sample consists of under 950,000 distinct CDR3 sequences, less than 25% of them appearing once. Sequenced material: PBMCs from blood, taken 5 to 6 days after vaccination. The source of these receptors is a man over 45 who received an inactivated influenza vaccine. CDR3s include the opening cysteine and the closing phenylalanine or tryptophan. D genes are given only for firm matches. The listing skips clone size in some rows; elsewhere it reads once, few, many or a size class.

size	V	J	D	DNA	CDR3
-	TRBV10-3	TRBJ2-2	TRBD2	TGTGCCACCGCCTACCGGGAGGCTTACACCGGGGAGCTGTTTTTT	CATAYREAYTGELFF
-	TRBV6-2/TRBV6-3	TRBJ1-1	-	TGTGCCAGCAGTTACTTGACTGAAGCTTTCTTT	CASSYLTEAFF
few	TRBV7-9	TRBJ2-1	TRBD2	TGTGCCAGCTTTGGGACTAGCGGGGGCCCCATGTACAATGAGCAGTTCTTC	CASFGTSGGPMYNEQFF
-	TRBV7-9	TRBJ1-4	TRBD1	TGTGCCAGCAGCTTATTGGGACAGACCGAAAAACTGTTTTTT	CASSLLGQTEKLFF
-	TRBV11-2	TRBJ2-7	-	TGTGCCAGCAGCTTAGTTGGGGCAACCTACGAGCAGTACTTC	CASSLVGATYEQYF
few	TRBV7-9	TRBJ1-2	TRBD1	TGTGCCAGCAGCACTCCGGGACAGGGTAACTATGGCTACACCTTC	CASSTPGQGNYGYTF
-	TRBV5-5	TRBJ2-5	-	TGTGCCAGCAGCCCCCACGGTGGGTTGGAGTACTTC	CASSPHGGLEYF
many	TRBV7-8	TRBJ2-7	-	TGTGCCAGCAGCTTATCACAGGGTGGATACGAGCAGTACTTC	CASSLSQGGYEQYF
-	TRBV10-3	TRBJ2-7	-	TGTGCCATCAGTGAGTCGGGAGAAAGGAACTCCTACGAGCAGTACTTC	CAISESGERNSYEQYF
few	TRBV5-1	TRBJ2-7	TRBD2	TGCGCCAGCAGCTACCAATCTAGCGGCCTTGGGCACGAGCAGTACTTC	CASSYQSSGLGHEQYF
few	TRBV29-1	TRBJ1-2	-	TGCAGCGCTCGAGTCCCAGGGGCGGGTAACTATGGCTACACCTTC	CSARVPGAGNYGYTF
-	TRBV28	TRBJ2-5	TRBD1	TGTGCCAGCAGTTCGACAGGGGGCATAGAGACCCAGTACTTC	CASSSTGGIETQYF
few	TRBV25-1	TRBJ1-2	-	TGTGCCAGCAGGACAAGGGGCTATGGCTACACCTTC	CASRTRGYGYTF
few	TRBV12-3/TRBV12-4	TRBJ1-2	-	TGTGCCAGCAGTGTTCGTCCAGAAAACTATGGCTACACCTTC	CASSVRPENYGYTF
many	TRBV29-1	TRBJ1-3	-	TGCAGCGTTGATTACAGACAGGGAAACACCATATATTTT	CSVDYRQGNTIYF
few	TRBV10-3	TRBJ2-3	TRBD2	TGTGCCATCAGCCGACTAGCGGGAACAGATACGCAGTATTTT	CAISRLAGTDTQYF
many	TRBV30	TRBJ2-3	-	TGTGCCTGGGGACAAGCAGGAACGCAGTATTTT	CAWGQAGTQYF
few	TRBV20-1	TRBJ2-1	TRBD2	TGCAGTGCCGGAATAGCGGGGGGGGCTGATGAGCAGTTCTTC	CSAGIAGGADEQFF
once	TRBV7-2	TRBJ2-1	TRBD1	TGTGCCAGCAAGACAGGGGGTGAGCAGTTCTTC	CASKTGGEQFF
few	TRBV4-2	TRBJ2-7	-	TGTGCCAGCAGCCAAAGTCGGCTGCGCTCCTACGAGCAGTACTTC	CASSQSRLRSYEQYF
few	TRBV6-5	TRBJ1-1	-	TGTGCCAGCAGTTACAGGGGAGGGGAAGCTTTCTTT	CASSYRGGEAFF
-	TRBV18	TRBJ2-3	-	TGTGCCAGCTCACCTAATACAGGGAGCACAGATACGCAGTATTTT	CASSPNTGSTDTQYF
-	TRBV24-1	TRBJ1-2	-	TGTGCCACCAGTGATTTAAGGGTCGGCTACACCTTC	CATSDLRVGYTF
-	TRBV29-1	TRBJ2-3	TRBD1	TGCAGCGGGGGGGGGACAGGGATCACAGATACGCAGTATTTT	CSGGGTGITDTQYF
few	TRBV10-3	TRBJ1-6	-	TGTGCCATCAGAACAGATAATAATTCACCCCTCCACTTT	CAIRTDNNSPLHF
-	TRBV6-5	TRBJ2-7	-	TGTGCCAGCAGTTACGCCAGGCATGCCTACGAGCAGTACTTC	CASSYARHAYEQYF
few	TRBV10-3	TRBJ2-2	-	TGTGCCATCGGCCGGACCGGGGAGCTGTTTTTT	CAIGRTGELFF
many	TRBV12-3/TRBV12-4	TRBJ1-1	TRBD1	TGTGCCAGCAGCGACAGGGTTGGCACTGAAGCTTTCTTT	CASSDRVGTEAFF
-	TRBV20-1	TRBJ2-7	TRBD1	TGCAGTGCTAGAGATCCAGACAGGGTCTACGAGCAGTACTTC	CSARDPDRVYEQYF
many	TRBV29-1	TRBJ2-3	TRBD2	TGCAGCGTCGTAGGGACTAGCGGGGCAGATACGCAGTATTTT	CSVVGTSGADTQYF
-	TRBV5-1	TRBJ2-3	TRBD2	TGCGCCAGCAGACTATCCCTAGCGGGGGCCACAGATACGCAGTATTTT	CASRLSLAGATDTQYF
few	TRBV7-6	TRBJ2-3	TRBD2	TGTGCCAGCAGCTTAAGGCGGGCCTCGGGAGGTACGCAGTATTTT	CASSLRRASGGTQYF
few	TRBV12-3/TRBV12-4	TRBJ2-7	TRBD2	TGTGCCAGCAGTTCTCGGACTAGCGGGGTTAGCTACGAGCAGTACTTC	CASSSRTSGVSYEQYF
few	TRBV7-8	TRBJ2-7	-	TGTGCCAGCAGCTTAGTGGACCTAACCTACGAGCAGTACTTC	CASSLVDLTYEQYF
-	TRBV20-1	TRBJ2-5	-	TGCAGTGCTAGACGGGACACCGAAGAGACCCAGTACTTC	CSARRDTEETQYF
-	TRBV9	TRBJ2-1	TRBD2	TGTGCCAGCAGCGTAGGAGTAGCGGGGTTACATTACAATGAGCAGTTCTTC	CASSVGVAGLHYNEQFF
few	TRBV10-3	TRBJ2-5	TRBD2	TGTGCCATCAGTGAGGCCATCGGGGAGGGGACCCAGTACTTC	CAISEAIGEGTQYF
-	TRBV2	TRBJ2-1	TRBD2	TGTGCCCTCAGTACTAGCGGGGGGGCGGGTACATCCTACAATGAGCAGTTCTTC	CALSTSGGAGTSYNEQFF
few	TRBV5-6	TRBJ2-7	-	TGTGCCAGCAGGGGTAACGTATATGGGGCGAGGAAAGAGCAGTACTTC	CASRGNVYGARKEQYF
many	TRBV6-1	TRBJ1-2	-	TGTGCCAGCAGTCCCGGCACTCTAACTCTCTATGGCTACACCTTC	CASSPGTLTLYGYTF
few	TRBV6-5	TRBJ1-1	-	TGTGCCAGCAGTTACTCTGAGGGGATGAACACTGAAGCTTTCTTT	CASSYSEGMNTEAFF
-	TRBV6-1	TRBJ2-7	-	TGTGCCAGCAAACACCCCCCGGACACATTCTACGAGCAGTACTTC	CASKHPPDTFYEQYF
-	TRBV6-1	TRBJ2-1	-	TGTGCCAGCAAATTAGACGGAATAATTTACAATGAGCAGTTCTTC	CASKLDGIIYNEQFF
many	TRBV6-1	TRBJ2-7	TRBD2	TGTGCCAGCAGTCGACTGACTAGCGGGGGGACACCCTACGAGCAGTACTTC	CASSRLTSGGTPYEQYF
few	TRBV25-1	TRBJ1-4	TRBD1	TGTGCCAGCAGAGGGGACAGGGGGCGAGGTGAAAAACTGTTTTTT	CASRGDRGRGEKLFF
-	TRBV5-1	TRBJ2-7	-	TGCGCCAGCAGCTTGGAGGGGGGGTCGAGGCAGTACTTC	CASSLEGGSRQYF
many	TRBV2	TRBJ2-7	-	TGTGCCAGCAGTCGCGACTTGGCGGTGACCTACGAGCAGTACTTC	CASSRDLAVTYEQYF
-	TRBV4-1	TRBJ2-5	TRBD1	TGCGCCAGCAGCCAAGATGGGGGACAGGGTCCTCAAGAGACCCAGTACTTC	CASSQDGGQGPQETQYF
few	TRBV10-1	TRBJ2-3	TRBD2	TGCGCCAGCAGTGACCTCGGGACTAGCGGAGGGGCAGATACGCAGTATTTT	CASSDLGTSGGADTQYF
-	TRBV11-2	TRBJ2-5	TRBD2	TGTGCCAGCAGCTTAGGGAGACTAGCGGGCCACCAAGAGACCCAGTACTTC	CASSLGRLAGHQETQYF
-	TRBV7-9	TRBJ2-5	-	TGTGCCAGCAGCGGGCAGACCCAGTACTTC	CASSGQTQYF
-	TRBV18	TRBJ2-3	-	TGTGCCAGCTCACCGTCTGCAGGCAGGGCAGATACGCAGTATTTT	CASSPSAGRADTQYF